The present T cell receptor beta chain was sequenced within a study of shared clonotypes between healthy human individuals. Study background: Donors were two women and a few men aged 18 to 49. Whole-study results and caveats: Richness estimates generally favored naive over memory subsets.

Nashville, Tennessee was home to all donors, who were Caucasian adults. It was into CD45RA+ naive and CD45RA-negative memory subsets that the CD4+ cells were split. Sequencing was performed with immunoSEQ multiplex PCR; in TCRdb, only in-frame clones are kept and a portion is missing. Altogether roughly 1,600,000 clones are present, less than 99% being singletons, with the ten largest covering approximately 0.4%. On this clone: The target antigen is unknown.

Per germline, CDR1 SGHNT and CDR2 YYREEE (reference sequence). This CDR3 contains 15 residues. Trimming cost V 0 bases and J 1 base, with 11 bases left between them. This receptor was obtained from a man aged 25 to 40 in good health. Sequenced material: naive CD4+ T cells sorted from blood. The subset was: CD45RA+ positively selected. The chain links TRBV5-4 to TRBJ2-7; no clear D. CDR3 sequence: CASSLVGDKSYEQYF. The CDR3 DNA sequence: TGTGCCAGCAGCTTGGTGGGTGACAAATCCTACGAGCAGTACTTC.